The clone carrying this T cell receptor (beta chain) was found many times. Its specificity is not known. The data were obtained in a study of T cell repertoires in cytomegalovirus infection. Study-wide points: What dominated the ex vivo response were HLA-C-restricted CMV-specific TCR beta clonotypes.

TCRdb re-derived calls from the reads in MiXCR, one entry per CDR3 protein. The sample lists under 300,000 distinct CDR3 sequences; 9% to 15% were seen once. CDR1 and CDR2 from the germline V gene are SGHTA and FQGNSA. V was pared by 5 bases and J by 6 bases, with 8 bases of the junction left unmatched. The CDR3 covers 15 residues. The chain combines TRBV7-2 with TRBJ2-3; 10 bases align to TRBD2. The sequenced sample consisted of PBMCs. This clonotype was obtained from a human donor in good health (CMV status not recorded). Some clones in this sample may be carry-over from other donors' samples. Here the CDR3 DNA reads TGTGCCAGCAGCCAAAGAGCGGGGGGGCCGGATACGCAGTATTTT. It specifies CASSQRAGGPDTQYF.